This note documents a single T cell receptor (beta chain) sequence. This sample was included in a study of blood T cell repertoires in COVID-19. The CDR3 length is 15 residues. Germline V gives CDR1 MNHEY, CDR2 SVGAGI. Trimming removed 6 bases at V and 6 bases at J, with 19 bases between. Method: immunoSEQ multiplex PCR; TCRdb's copy keeps in-frame clones and lacks some. The sample yields about 140,000 clones, roughly 90% seen once. The source of this sequence is a human donor with COVID-19, enrolled during active disease. The donor label of this sample is uncertain. Sequences were obtained from peripheral blood. The V call is TRBV6-5, the J call TRBJ2-3, with D possibly TRBD2 on 6 matching bases. CDR3 loop: CASSPGPGAVDTQYF. The CDR3 DNA is TGTGCCAGCAGCCCGGGACCGGGAGCTGTTGATACGCAGTATTTT.